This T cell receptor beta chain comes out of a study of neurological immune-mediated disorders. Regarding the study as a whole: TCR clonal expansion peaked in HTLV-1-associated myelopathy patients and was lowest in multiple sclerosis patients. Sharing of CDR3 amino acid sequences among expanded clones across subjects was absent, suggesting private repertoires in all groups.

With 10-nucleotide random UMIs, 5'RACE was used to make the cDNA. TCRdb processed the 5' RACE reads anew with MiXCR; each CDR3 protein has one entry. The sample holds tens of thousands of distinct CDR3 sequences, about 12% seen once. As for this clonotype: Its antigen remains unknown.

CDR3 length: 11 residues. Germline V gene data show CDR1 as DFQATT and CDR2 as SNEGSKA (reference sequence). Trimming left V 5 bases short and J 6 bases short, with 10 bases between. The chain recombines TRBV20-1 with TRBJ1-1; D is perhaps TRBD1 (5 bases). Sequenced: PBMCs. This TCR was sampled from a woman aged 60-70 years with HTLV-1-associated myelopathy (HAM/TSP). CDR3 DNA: TGCAGTGCTCCCGGGGGATCTGAAGCTTTCTTT. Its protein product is CSAPGGSEAFF.